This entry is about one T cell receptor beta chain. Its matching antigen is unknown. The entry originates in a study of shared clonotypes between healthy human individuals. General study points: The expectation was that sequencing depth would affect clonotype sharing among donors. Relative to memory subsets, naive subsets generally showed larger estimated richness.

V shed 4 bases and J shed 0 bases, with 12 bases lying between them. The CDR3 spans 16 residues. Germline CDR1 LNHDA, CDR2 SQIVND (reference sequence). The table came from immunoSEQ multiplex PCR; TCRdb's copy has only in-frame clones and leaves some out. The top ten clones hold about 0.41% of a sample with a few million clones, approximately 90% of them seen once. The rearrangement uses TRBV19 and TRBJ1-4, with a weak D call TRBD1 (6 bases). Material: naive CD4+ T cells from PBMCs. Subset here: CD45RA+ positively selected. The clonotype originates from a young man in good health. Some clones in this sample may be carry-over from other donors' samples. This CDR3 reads CASSTLGQPTNEKLFF. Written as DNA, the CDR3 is TGTGCCAGTAGTACTTTAGGACAGCCAACTAATGAAAAACTGTTTTTT.